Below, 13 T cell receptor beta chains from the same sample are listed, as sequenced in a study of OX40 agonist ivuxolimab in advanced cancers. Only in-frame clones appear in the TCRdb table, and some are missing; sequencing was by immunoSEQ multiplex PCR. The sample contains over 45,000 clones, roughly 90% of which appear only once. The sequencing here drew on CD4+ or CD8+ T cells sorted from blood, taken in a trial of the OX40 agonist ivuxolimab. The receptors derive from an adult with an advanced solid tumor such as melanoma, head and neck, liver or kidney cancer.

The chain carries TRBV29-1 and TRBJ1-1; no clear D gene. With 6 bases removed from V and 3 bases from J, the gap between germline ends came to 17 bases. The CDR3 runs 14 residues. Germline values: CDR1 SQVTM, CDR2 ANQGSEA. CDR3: CSVGLLKWDTEAFF. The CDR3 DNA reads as TGCAGCGTCGGTCTTCTAAAATGGGACACTGAAGCTTTCTTT.

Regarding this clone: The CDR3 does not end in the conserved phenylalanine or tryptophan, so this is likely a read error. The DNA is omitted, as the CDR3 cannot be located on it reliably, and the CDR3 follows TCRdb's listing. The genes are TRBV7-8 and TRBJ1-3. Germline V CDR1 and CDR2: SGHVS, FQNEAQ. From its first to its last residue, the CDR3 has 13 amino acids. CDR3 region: CASSSPSDPRLSL.

CDR3 DNA sequence: TGTGCCAGCAGCTTTGGCGGGGACCACAATGAGCAGTTCTTC. As protein: CASSFGGDHNEQFF. The genes are TRBV7-3 and TRBJ2-1, with a tentative D call TRBD2 (6 bases). CDR3 size: 14 residues. V was trimmed by 3 bases and J by 5 bases, leaving 11 bases between them. CDR1 is SGHTA and CDR2 is FQGTGA in the germline V gene. The full variable domain, in which reference TRBV7-3 and TRBJ2-1 provide the parts outside the CDR3, is GAGVSQTPSNKVTEKGKYVELRCDPISGHTALYWYRQSLGQGPEFLIYFQGTGAADDSGLPNDRFFAVRPEGSVSTLKIQRTERGDSAVYLCASSFGGDHNEQFFGPGTRLTVL.

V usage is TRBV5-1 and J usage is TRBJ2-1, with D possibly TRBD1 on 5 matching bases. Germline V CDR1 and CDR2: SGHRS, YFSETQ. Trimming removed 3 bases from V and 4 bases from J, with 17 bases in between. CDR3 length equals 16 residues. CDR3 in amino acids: CASSYGQGLSYNEQFF. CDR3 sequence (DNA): TGCGCCAGCAGCTATGGCCAGGGCCTTTCTTACAATGAGCAGTTCTTC. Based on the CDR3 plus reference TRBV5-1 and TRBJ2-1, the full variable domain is KAGVTQTPRYLIKTRGQQVTLSCSPISGHRSVSWYQQTPGQGLQFLFEYFSETQRNKGNFPGRFSGRQFSNSRSEMNVSTLELGDSALYLCASSYGQGLSYNEQFFGPGTRLTVL.

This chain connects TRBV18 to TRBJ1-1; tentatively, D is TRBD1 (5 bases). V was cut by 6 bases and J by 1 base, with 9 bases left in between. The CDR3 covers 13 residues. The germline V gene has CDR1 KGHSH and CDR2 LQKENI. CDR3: CASSLGENTEAFF. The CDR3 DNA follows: TGTGCCAGCTCCTTAGGGGAGAACACTGAAGCTTTCTTT.

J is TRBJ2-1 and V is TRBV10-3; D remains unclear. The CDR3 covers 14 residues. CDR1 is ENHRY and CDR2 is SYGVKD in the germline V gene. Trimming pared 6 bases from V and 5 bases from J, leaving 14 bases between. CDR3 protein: CAISDSRTDNEQFF. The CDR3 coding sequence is TGTGCCATCAGCGACTCAAGGACCGACAATGAGCAGTTCTTC.

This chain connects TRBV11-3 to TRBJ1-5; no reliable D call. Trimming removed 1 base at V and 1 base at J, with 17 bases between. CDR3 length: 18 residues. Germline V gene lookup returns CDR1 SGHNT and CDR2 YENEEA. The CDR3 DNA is TGTGCCAGCAGCTTAGCTCCCAAGAGGGATCGAAGCAATCAGCCCCAGCATTTT. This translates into CASSLAPKRDRSNQPQHF.

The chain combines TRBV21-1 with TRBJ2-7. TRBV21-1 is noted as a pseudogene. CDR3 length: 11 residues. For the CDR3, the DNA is TGTGCCAGCAGCAGAAACCCTGAGCAGTACTTC. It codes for CASSRNPEQYF.

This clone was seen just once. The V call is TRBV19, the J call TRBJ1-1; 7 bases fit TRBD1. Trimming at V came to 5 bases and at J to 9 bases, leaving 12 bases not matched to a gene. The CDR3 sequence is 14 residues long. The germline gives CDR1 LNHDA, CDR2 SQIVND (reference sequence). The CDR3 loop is CASSSTGQAPQAFF. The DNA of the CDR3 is TGTGCCAGTAGTTCAACAGGACAGGCTCCGCAAGCTTTCTTT.

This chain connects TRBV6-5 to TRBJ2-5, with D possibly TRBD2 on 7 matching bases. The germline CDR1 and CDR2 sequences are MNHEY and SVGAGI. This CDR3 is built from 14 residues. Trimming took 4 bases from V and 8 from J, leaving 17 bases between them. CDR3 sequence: CASSSRGAKRTQYF. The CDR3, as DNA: TGTGCCAGCAGTTCCCGGGGGGCCAAGAGAACCCAGTACTTC.

The CDR3 loop reads CASSNGNEQFF. The CDR3 bases are TGTGCCAGCTCAAATGGGAATGAGCAGTTCTTC. The V and J genes are TRBV18 and TRBJ2-1; unclear D gene. The germline CDR1 and CDR2 sequences are KGHSH and LQKENI. This CDR3 spans 11 amino acids. The V and J ends lost 5 bases and 7 bases respectively, with 6 bases between them.

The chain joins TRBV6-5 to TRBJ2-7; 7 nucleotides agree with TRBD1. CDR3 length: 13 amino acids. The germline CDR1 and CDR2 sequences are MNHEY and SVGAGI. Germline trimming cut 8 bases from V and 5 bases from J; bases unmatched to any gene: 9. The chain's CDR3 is CASLTGSGNEQYF. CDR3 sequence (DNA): TGTGCCAGCCTGACAGGGTCTGGGAACGAGCAGTACTTC.

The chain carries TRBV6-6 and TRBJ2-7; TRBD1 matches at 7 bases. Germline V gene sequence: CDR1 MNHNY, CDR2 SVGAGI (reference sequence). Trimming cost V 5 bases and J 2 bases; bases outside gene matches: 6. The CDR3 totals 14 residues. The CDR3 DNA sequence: TGTGCCAGCAGTCTTCGGGACAGTACCTACGAGCAGTACTTC. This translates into CASSLRDSTYEQYF.